One and the same sample provided the 27 T cell receptor beta chains below, sequenced in a study of T cells in Graves' hyperthyroidism and ophthalmopathy. The CDR3 regions of TCR beta were amplified from RNA transcripts. With the HTBI primer set, the TCR CDR3 went through a first round of RT-PCR. MiXCR, applied by TCRdb to the multiplex PCR reads, yields one record per CDR3 protein. The sample includes 45,000 to 60,000 distinct CDR3 sequences, approximately 50% of them seen just once. The specimen was blood. These receptors all stem from a woman aged 25 to 39 with Graves' ophthalmopathy.

This clonotype has a count of ten or more. The V gene is TRBV5-1, the J gene TRBJ2-3, with 10 bases matching TRBD2. Germline trimming cut 2 bases from V and 1 base from J; bases unmatched to any gene: 1. This CDR3 contains 15 residues. The germline CDR1 and CDR2 sequences are SGHRS and YFSETQ. The CDR3: CASSFGLAGTDTQYF. CDR3 bases: TGCGCCAGCAGCTTCGGACTAGCGGGCACAGATACGCAGTATTTT.

The chain links TRBV20-1 to TRBJ2-7, with D tentatively TRBD2 (6 bases). Trimming stripped 6 bases from V and 4 bases from J, with 19 bases between. CDR3 length: 14 residues. Germline V gene lookup returns CDR1 DFQATT and CDR2 SNEGSKA (reference sequence). The CDR3 region is CSAPRAGRGYEQYF. As DNA, the CDR3 is TGCAGTGCCCCCCGTGCCGGGAGAGGGTACGAGCAGTACTTC.

The CDR3: CASSLSGGLAGGGQDTQYF. DNA for the CDR3: TGTGCCAGCAGCTTATCAGGCGGACTAGCGGGAGGGGGGCAAGATACGCAGTATTTT. The chain employs TRBV11-3 and TRBJ2-3; TRBD2 matches at 15 bases. After removal of 2 bases from V and 5 bases from J, the junction contained 11 bases not matched to a gene. Per germline, CDR1 SGHNT and CDR2 YENEEA. The CDR3 loop spans 19 amino acids.

V is TRBV29-1 and J is TRBJ2-3; tentatively, D is TRBD1 (6 bases). This CDR3 has 15 amino acids. Deletions cut 0 bases from V and 0 bases from J, with 10 bases between. Per germline, CDR1 SQVTM and CDR2 ANQGSEA. The DNA for the CDR3 is TGCAGCGTTGAAGATCACAGGGAGAGCACAGATACGCAGTATTTT. Translating gives CSVEDHRESTDTQYF.

This clonotype was seen many times. The chain links TRBV5-4 to TRBJ1-2; 10 bases line up with TRBD1. Germline V gives CDR1 SGHNT, CDR2 YYREEE (reference sequence). This CDR3 region has 15 residues. V shed 4 bases and J 7 bases; nucleotides not matched to a gene: 10. The CDR3: CASSAQDRGRFGYTF. CDR3 bases: TGTGCCAGCAGCGCCCAAGACAGGGGGCGCTTTGGCTACACCTTC.

This clonotype was found many times. CDR3 bases: TGCAGTGCTAGAGACCCGGTAAGGCGAGCGATGAACACTGAAGCTTTCTTT. It encodes CSARDPVRRAMNTEAFF. J is TRBJ1-1 and V is TRBV20-1; D remains unclear. This CDR3 has 17 residues. V was pared by 0 bases and J by 0 bases, with 17 bases between. From germline, CDR1 is DFQATT and CDR2 SNEGSKA (reference sequence).

V is TRBV9 and J is TRBJ2-1; 8 nucleotides match TRBD2. V dropped 0 bases and J dropped 10; count of bases not matched to a gene: 9. This CDR3 has 15 amino acids. Germline loops: CDR1 SGDLS, CDR2 YYNGEE. The CDR3 region is CASSVDSGTMREQFF. The CDR3 DNA reads TGTGCCAGCAGCGTAGATAGCGGGACGATGAGGGAGCAGTTCTTC.

This clonotype has at least ten counts. The chain combines TRBV6-5 with TRBJ2-1; D is unresolved. CDR3 length: 13 residues. Germline-derived CDR1 and CDR2 are MNHEY and SVGAGI. Trimming left V 2 bases short and J 8 bases short, with 10 bases between. CDR3 nucleotide sequence: TGTGCCAGCAGTTACACCTTTTCCCATGAGCAGTTCTTC. As protein: CASSYTFSHEQFF.

This clonotype was found many times. This chain connects TRBV29-1 to TRBJ1-1, with a tentative D call TRBD1 (6 bases). Germline assignment: CDR1 SQVTM and CDR2 ANQGSEA. The ends were cut back, 7 bases at V and 2 bases at J, with 11 bases in the middle. The CDR3 loop spans 12 amino acids. The DNA of the CDR3 is TGCAGCGGAGGGGGGGGTAACACTGAAGCTTTCTTT. It translates to CSGGGGNTEAFF.

This clonotype was recorded once. The junction departs from the called germline gene at one end, perhaps through a read error. The J gene is TRBJ2-2, the V gene TRBV9; 11 nucleotides match TRBD2. This CDR3 has 15 amino acids. Germline CDR1 SGDLS, CDR2 YYNGEE. The CDR3 region has the DNA TGTGCCAGCAGCGTAGTTTTAGCGGGAGGGAGGGAGCAGTTTTTT. It encodes CASSVVLAGGREQFF.

This clonotype was counted only a few times. This could be a read error, since a much larger clone is one nucleotide away. The chain links TRBV4-1 to TRBJ2-5; possibly TRBD2 for D (7 bases). This CDR3 region has 17 residues. Germline CDR1 reads MGHRA; CDR2 reads YSYEKL. CDR3 DNA: TGTGCCAGCAGCCAAGGCGCCGGGGGGCTTCTCCAAGAGACCCAGTACTTC. It translates to CASSQGAGGLLQETQYF.

The chain links TRBV7-2 to TRBJ2-7; D is undetermined. The V gene lost 3 bases and the J gene lost 5 bases, with 14 bases spanning the gap. Germline V lookup: CDR1 SGHTA, CDR2 FQGNSA. This CDR3 has 14 residues. Written as DNA, the CDR3 is TGTGCCAGCAGCTTTGGCGCGAAGCCGGACGAGCAGTACTTC. It codes for CASSFGAKPDEQYF.

J is TRBJ2-2 and V is TRBV10-3; possibly TRBD1 for D (5 bases). Germline loops: CDR1 ENHRY, CDR2 SYGVKD. This CDR3 is built from 14 residues. Trimming removed 7 bases from V and 1 base from J, with 10 bases in between. As DNA, the CDR3 is TGTGCCATCACCCCCAGGGAGAACACCGGGGAGCTGTTTTTT. As protein: CAITPRENTGELFF.

The rearrangement uses TRBV11-3 and TRBJ2-7; 7 nucleotides line up with TRBD2. Germline V gene lookup returns CDR1 SGHNT and CDR2 YENEEA. The V segment lost 1 base and the J segment 0 bases; nucleotides outside the gene matches: 0. This CDR3 has 14 residues. Here the CDR3 reads CASSLASGSYEQYF. In DNA form, the CDR3 reads TGTGCCAGCAGCTTAGCTAGCGGCTCCTACGAGCAGTACTTC.

This clonotype showed up many times. This chain joins TRBV5-6 and TRBJ1-3; possibly TRBD1 for D (5 bases). Germline V CDR1 and CDR2: SGHDT, YYEEEE. This CDR3 is built from 17 residues. The V gene lost 4 bases and the J gene lost 0 bases, with 17 bases spanning the gap. CDR3 nucleotides: TGTGCCAGCAGCCGTCCGGGCGCAGGGCACTCTGGAAACACCATATATTTT. Its protein product is CASSRPGAGHSGNTIYF. Looking up the rest from reference TRBV5-6 and TRBJ1-3 gives the full variable domain: DAGVTQSPTHLIKTRGQQVTLRCSPKSGHDTVSWYQQALGQGPQFIFQYYEEEERQRGNFPDRFSGHQFPNYSSELNVNALLLGDSALYLCASSRPGAGHSGNTIYFGEGSWLTVV.

Comment on this clonotype: Possible read error: a much larger clone is one base away. The chain combines TRBV27 with TRBJ2-7; no firm D call. CDR1 and CDR2 (germline): MNHEY, SMNVEV (reference sequence). The CDR3 has 14 amino acids. The CDR3 here is CARSLGVGSYEQYF. DNA of the CDR3: TGTGCCCGCAGTTTAGGTGTAGGCTCCTACGAGCAGTACTTC.

The chain is built from TRBV9 and TRBJ1-5; D is unresolved. CDR1 is SGDLS, CDR2 YYNGEE, per germline. The germline V and J ends were trimmed by 0 bases and 5 bases, with 12 bases remaining between them. The CDR3 spans 15 residues. This CDR3 reads CASSVDGGLHQPQHF. CDR3 coding DNA: TGTGCCAGCAGCGTAGACGGCGGGTTACATCAGCCCCAGCATTTT.

The V call is TRBV19, the J call TRBJ2-3; 8 bases map to TRBD1. Germline loops: CDR1 LNHDA, CDR2 SQIVND (reference sequence). The J segment lost 2 bases and the V segment lost 9 bases, leaving 10 bases of the junction unmatched. The CDR3 consists of 15 residues. CDR3 in amino acids: CASNAGGDATDTQYF. In DNA, the CDR3 is TGTGCCAGCAACGCAGGGGGCGATGCCACAGATACGCAGTATTTT.

Ten or more counts support this clonotype. V usage is TRBV5-6 and J usage is TRBJ2-7; TRBD2 matches at 7 bases. Germline loops: CDR1 SGHDT, CDR2 YYEEEE. The junction had 9 bases not matched to a gene; V was cut back by 2 bases and J by 7 bases. The CDR3 consists of 14 residues. CDR3 nucleotide sequence: TGTGCCAGCAGCTTAGTGGCGGGAGTTGCGGAGCAGTACTTC. It codes for CASSLVAGVAEQYF. The complete variable domain, with remaining parts taken from reference TRBV5-6 and TRBJ2-7, reads DAGVTQSPTHLIKTRGQQVTLRCSPKSGHDTVSWYQQALGQGPQFIFQYYEEEERQRGNFPDRFSGHQFPNYSSELNVNALLLGDSALYLCASSLVAGVAEQYFGPGTRLTVT.

A word on this clonotype: This may stem from a read error, because a much larger clone lies one nucleotide away. J is TRBJ2-1 and V is TRBV28; 7 positions match TRBD1. The CDR3 spans 13 residues. CDR1 and CDR2 (germline): MDHEN, SYDVKM. Here the CDR3 reads CASQTGSYNEQSF. DNA for the CDR3: TGTGCCAGCCAGACAGGGTCCTACAATGAGCAGTCCTTC.

A word on this clonotype: A clone one base away is much larger, so this may be a read error. The gene calls are TRBV6-6 and TRBJ1-2; 8 bases match TRBD1. The CDR3 loop spans 15 amino acids. Germline V gene lookup returns CDR1 MNHNY and CDR2 SVGAGI (reference sequence). V lost 8 bases to trimming and J lost 4 bases; unmatched junction nucleotides: 12. The CDR3 sequence: CASHLGQAQTYGYTF. For the CDR3, the DNA is TGTGCCAGCCACTTGGGACAGGCTCAAACCTATGGCTACACCTTC.

By share of the sample, this clonotype is medium-sized. V is TRBV24-1 and J is TRBJ2-5; D tentatively reads TRBD1 or TRBD2 (5 bases each). Germline-derived CDR1 and CDR2 are KGHDR and SFDVKD. Trimming pared 3 bases from V and 6 bases from J, leaving 10 bases between. This CDR3 spans 13 amino acids. CDR3 loop: CATSDGGHQTQYF. DNA of the CDR3: TGTGCCACCAGTGATGGGGGTCATCAGACCCAGTACTTC.

This clonotype has at least ten counts. This sequence joins TRBV6-4 and TRBJ2-2; D is unresolved. V lost 3 bases and J 6 bases, leaving 17 bases between the germline ends. Germline-derived CDR1 and CDR2 are MRHNA and SNTAGT. CDR3 length equals 16 residues. Here the CDR3 reads CASSDVQRTTAGELFF. The CDR3 nucleotides are TGTGCCAGCAGTGATGTACAGAGAACGACGGCCGGGGAGCTGTTTTTT.

In its sample, this clonotype was seen many times. This chain links TRBV14 with TRBJ2-6; no reliable D call. This CDR3 spans 12 amino acids. Germline CDR1 and CDR2: SGHDN and FVKESK. V was cut by 5 bases and J by 4 bases, with 3 bases left in between. CDR3 bases: TGTGCCAGCAGCAAGGGGGCCAACGTCCTGACTTTC. Its translation is CASSKGANVLTF.

This CDR3 reads CASSSEIQPQHF. CDR3 in DNA: TGTGCCAGCAGCTCCGAGATTCAGCCCCAGCATTTT. V is TRBV7-2 and J is TRBJ1-5; D is ambiguous. The CDR3 totals 12 residues. Trimming took off 4 bases at V and 6 bases at J, with 7 bases between the two ends. CDR1 and CDR2 from the germline V gene are SGHTA and FQGNSA. The full variable domain, completed using reference TRBV7-2 and TRBJ1-5, is GAGVSQSPSNKVTEKGKDVELRCDPISGHTALYWYRQSLGQGLEFLIYFQGNSAPDKSGLPSDRFSAERTGGSVSTLTIQRTQQEDSAVYLCASSSEIQPQHFGDGTRLSIL.

To note about this clonotype: Just one base apart from a much larger clone, this may be a read error. The genes are TRBV28 and TRBJ2-7; D is uncertain. CDR1 and CDR2 (germline): MDHEN, SYDVKM. With 8 bases removed from V and 1 base from J, the gap between germline ends came to 12 bases. This CDR3 is built from 13 residues. The CDR3 sequence is CASSRRPSYEQYF. The CDR3 nucleotides are TGTGCCAGCTCGAGACGACCTTCCTACGAGCAGTACTTC.

The chain couples TRBV7-9 to TRBJ2-7; 9 bases are a match to TRBD2. Per germline, CDR1 SEHNR and CDR2 FQNEAQ (reference sequence). The CDR3 length is 13 residues. After removal of 8 bases from V and 5 bases from J, the junction contained 7 bases not matched to a gene. Here the CDR3 reads CASGSGRSDEQYF. The CDR3 DNA sequence: TGTGCCAGCGGGAGCGGGAGGAGTGACGAGCAGTACTTC.